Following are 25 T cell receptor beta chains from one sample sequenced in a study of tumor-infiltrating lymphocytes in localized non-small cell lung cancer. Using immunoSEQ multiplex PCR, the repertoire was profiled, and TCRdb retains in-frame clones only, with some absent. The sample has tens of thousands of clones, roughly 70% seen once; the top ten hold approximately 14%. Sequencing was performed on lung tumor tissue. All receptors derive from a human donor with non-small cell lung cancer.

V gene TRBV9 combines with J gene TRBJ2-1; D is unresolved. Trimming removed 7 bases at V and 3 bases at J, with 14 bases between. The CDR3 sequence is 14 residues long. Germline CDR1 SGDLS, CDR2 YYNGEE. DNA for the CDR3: TGTGCCAGCTCTCACACGGGTTACTACAATGAGCAGTTCTTC. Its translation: CASSHTGYYNEQFF.

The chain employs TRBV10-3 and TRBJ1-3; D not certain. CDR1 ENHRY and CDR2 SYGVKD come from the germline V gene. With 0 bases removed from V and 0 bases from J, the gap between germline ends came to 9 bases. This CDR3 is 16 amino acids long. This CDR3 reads CAISESLGGSGNTIYF. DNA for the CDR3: TGTGCCATCAGTGAGTCGCTCGGAGGCTCTGGAAACACCATATATTTT.

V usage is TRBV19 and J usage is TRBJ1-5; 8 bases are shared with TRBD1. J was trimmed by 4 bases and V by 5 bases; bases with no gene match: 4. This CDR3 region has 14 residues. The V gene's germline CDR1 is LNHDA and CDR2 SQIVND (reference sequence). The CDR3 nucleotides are TGTGCCAGTAGTCCAGGACAGGGTAATCAGCCCCAGCATTTT. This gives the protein CASSPGQGNQPQHF.

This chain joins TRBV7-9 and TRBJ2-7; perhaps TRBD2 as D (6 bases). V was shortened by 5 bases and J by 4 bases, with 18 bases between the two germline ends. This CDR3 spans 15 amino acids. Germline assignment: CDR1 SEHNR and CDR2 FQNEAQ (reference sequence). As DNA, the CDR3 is TGTGCCAGCAGCCTGGGATCGGGGGAACGATACGAGCAGTACTTC. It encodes CASSLGSGERYEQYF.

CDR3 loop: CASSSYRGYQETQYF. The CDR3 nucleotides read TGTGCCAGCAGCTCCTACAGGGGTTACCAAGAGACCCAGTACTTC. The chain uses TRBV7-8 and TRBJ2-5; TRBD1 agrees at 7 bases. CDR1 SGHVS and CDR2 FQNEAQ come from the germline V gene. This CDR3 is 15 amino acids long. V gave up 4 bases and J gave up 0 bases; unmatched junction bases: 5.

This CDR3 is CASSLSGGARDGYTF. CDR3 in DNA: TGTGCCAGCAGCCTATCAGGGGGCGCAAGAGATGGCTACACCTTC. The rearrangement uses TRBV7-6 and TRBJ1-2; 8 bases match TRBD1. From germline, CDR1 is SGHVS and CDR2 FNYEAQ. There are 15 residues in the CDR3. After removal of 5 bases from V and 6 bases from J, the junction contained 11 bases not matched to a gene.

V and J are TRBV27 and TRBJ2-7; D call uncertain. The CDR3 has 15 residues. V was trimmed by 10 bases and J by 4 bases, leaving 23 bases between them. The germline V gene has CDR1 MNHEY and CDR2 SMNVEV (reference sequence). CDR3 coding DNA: TGTGCCACCGACTCAATAAGCAGCCCTCCTTACGAGCAGTACTTC. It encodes CATDSISSPPYEQYF.

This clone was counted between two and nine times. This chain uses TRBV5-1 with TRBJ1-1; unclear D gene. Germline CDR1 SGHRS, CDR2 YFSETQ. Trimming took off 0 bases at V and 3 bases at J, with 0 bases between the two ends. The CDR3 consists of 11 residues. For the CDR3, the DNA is TGCGCCAGCAGCTTGGACACTGAAGCTTTCTTT. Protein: CASSLDTEAFF.

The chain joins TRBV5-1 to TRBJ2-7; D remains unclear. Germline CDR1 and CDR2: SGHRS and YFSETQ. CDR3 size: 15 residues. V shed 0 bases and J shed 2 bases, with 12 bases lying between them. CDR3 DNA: TGCGCCAGCAGCTTGGGAGCAGGTCCTCCCTACGAGCAGTACTTC. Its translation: CASSLGAGPPYEQYF.

CDR3 nucleotide sequence: TGTGCCTGGAGTCCGAAGGTCGAGACCCAGTACTTC. Amino acid sequence: CAWSPKVETQYF. V and J are TRBV30 and TRBJ2-5, with D hard to call. In germline, CDR1 is GTSNPN, CDR2 SVGIG (reference sequence). The CDR3 contains 12 residues. Trimming pared 2 bases from V and 5 bases from J, leaving 9 bases between.

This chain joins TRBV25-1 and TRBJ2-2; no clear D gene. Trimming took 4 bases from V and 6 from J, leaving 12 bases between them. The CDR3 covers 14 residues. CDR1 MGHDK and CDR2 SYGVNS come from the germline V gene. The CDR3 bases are TGTGCCAGCAGTGGACCCCGGTGGGCCGGGGAGCTGTTTTTT. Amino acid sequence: CASSGPRWAGELFF.

The CDR3 DNA sequence: TGCGCCAGCAGCTTCCTTAGCGGGAGGACCGGGCAGTACTTC. It yields the protein CASSFLSGRTGQYF. The V call is TRBV5-1, the J call TRBJ2-7; the match to TRBD2 covers 10 bases. This CDR3 contains 14 residues. The V gene's germline CDR1 is SGHRS and CDR2 YFSETQ. The V segment lost 2 bases and the J segment 9 bases; nucleotides outside the gene matches: 8.

This chain's CDR3 is CASSISASSSYNEQFF. CDR3 nucleotide sequence: TGTGCCAGTAGTATCTCAGCGTCGAGCTCCTACAATGAGCAGTTCTTC. This sequence joins TRBV19 and TRBJ2-1; unclear D gene. The CDR3 loop spans 16 amino acids. Germline CDR1 reads LNHDA; CDR2 reads SQIVND (reference sequence). The germline V and J ends were trimmed by 3 bases and 0 bases, with 12 bases remaining between them. The entire variable domain, with the rest obtained from reference TRBV19 and TRBJ2-1, is as follows: DGGITQSPKYLFRKEGQNVTLSCEQNLNHDAMYWYRQDPGQGLRLIYYSQIVNDFQKGDIAEGYSVSREKKESFPLTVTSAQKNPTAFYLCASSISASSSYNEQFFGPGTRLTVL.

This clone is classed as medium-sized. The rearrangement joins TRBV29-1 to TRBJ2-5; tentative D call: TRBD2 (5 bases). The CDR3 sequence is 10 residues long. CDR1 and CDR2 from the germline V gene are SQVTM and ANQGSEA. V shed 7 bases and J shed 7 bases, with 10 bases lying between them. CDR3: CSASEGTQYF. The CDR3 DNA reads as TGCAGCGCTTCTGAGGGGACCCAGTACTTC.

CDR3 nucleotide sequence: TGTGCCAGCAGCTTGTTAAATGAGCAGTTCTTC. Protein: CASSLLNEQFF. The rearrangement joins TRBV28 to TRBJ2-1; D not resolved. Germline V gene sequence: CDR1 MDHEN, CDR2 SYDVKM. V was clipped by 6 bases and J by 7 bases, with 7 bases between them. This CDR3 contains 11 residues.

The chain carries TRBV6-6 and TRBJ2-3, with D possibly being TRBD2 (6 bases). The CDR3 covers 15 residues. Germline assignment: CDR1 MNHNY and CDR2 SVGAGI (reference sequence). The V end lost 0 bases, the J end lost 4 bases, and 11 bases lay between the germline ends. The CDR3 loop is CASSYSGGNADTQYF. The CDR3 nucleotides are TGTGCCAGCAGTTACTCTGGAGGGAACGCAGATACGCAGTATTTT.

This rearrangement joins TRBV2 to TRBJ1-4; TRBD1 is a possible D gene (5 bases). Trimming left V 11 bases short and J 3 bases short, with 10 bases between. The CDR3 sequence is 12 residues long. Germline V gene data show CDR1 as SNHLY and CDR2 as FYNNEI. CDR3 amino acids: CAGQGSNEKLFF. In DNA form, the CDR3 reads TGTGCCGGGCAGGGCTCTAATGAAAAACTGTTTTTT.

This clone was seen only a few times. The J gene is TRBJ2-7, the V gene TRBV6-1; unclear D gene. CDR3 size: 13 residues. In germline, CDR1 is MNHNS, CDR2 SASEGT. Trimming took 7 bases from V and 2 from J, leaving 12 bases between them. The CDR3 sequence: CASIGSVPYEQYF. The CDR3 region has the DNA TGTGCCAGCATCGGCTCAGTTCCCTACGAGCAGTACTTC.

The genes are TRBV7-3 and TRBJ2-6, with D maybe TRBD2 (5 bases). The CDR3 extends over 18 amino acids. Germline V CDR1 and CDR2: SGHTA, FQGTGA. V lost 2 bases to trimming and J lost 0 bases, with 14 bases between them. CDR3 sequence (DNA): TGTGCCAGCAGCTTAGTCGGGAATTTAGACTCTGGGGCCAACGTCCTGACTTTC. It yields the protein CASSLVGNLDSGANVLTF.

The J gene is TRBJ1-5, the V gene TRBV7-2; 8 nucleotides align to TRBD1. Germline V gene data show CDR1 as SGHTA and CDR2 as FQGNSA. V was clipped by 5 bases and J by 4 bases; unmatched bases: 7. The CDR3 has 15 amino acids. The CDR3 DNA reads TGTGCCAGCAGCCCGACCCAGGGGGCGAATCAGCCCCAGCATTTT. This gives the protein CASSPTQGANQPQHF.

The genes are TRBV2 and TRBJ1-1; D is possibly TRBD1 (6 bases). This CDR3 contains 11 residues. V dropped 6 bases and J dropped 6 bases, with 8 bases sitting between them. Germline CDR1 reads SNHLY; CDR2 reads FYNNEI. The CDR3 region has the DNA TGTGCCAGCAGGGGGGCCGCTGAAGCTTTCTTT. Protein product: CASRGAAEAFF.

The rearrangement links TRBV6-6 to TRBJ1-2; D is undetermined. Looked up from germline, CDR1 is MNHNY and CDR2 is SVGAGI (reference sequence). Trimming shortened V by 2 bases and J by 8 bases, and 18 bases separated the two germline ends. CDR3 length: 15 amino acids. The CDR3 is CASSYPFVGIGGYTF. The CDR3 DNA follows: TGTGCCAGCAGTTACCCCTTCGTGGGGATCGGGGGCTACACCTTC.

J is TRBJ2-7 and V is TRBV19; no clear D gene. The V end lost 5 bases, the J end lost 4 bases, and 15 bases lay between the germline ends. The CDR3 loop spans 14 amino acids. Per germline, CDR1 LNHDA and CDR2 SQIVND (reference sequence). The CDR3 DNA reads TGTGCCAGTAGTTTTGGAGTCCAATCATACGAGCAGTACTTC. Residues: CASSFGVQSYEQYF.

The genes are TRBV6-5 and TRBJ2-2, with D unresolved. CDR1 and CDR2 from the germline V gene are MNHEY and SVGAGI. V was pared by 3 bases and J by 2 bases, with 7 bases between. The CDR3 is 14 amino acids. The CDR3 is CASSYEINTGELFF. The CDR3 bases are TGTGCCAGCAGTTATGAAATAAACACCGGGGAGCTGTTTTTT.

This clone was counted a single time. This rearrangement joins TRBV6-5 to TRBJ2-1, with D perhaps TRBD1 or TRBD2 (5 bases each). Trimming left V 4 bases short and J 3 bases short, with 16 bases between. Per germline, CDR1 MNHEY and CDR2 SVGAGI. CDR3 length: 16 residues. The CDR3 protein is CASSSPGTSIYNEQFF. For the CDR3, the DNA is TGTGCCAGCAGTTCCCCGGGGACCTCGATCTACAATGAGCAGTTCTTC.